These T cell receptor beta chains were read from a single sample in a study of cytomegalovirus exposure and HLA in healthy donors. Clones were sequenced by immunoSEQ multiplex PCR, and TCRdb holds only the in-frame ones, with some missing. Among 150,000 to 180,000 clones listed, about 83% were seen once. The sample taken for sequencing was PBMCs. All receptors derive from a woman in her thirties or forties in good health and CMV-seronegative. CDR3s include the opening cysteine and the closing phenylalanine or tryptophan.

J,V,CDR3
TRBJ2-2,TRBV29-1,CSVETSGPGELFF
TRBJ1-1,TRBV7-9,CASSLEPGNTEAFF
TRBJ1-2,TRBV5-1,CASSQPGTGLNYGYTF
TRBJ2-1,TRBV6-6,CASSYGGTVRNEQFF
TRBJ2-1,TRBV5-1,CASSLAARGGGSYNEQFF
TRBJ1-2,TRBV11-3,CASSLDAARGPYGYTF
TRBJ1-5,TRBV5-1,CASSPFGGTGDQPQHF
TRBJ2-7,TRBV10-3,CAISDSRDSYEQYF
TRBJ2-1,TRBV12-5,CASGLTGAEQFF
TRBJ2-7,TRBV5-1,CASSPGLYEQYF
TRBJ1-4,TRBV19,CASSPGQGYEKLFF
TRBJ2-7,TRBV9,CASSLGTRSNEQYF
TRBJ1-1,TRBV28,CASSLLWSVNTEAFF
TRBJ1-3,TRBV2,CASRSWDNAGNTIYF
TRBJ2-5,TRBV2,CASSDITGYQETQYF
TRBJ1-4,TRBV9,CASSVGTRTGKLFF
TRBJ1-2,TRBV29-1,CSVAPGTGDGYTF
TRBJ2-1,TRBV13,CASSSPSRNSYNEQFF
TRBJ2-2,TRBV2,CASNLPVGELFF
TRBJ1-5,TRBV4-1,CASSQLTGGNQPQHF
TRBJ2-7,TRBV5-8,CASRLSGGPYEQYF
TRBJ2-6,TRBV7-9,CSSSLIGAPSGANVLTF
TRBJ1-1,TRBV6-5,CASTTTGSEVAFF
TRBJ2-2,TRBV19,CASSIDRLTGELFF
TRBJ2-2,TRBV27,CASTHGGATGELFF
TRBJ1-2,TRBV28,CASSPGQGNYGYTF
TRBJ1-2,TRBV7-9,CASSVGQNAGYTF
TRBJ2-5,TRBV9,CASSVSGGAVQETQYF
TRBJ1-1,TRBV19,CASSRSGDPNTEAFF
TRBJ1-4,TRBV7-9,CASSYYLGQPNEKLFF
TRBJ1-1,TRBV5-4,CASSSDRFQKAFF
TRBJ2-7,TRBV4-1,CASSPGGRAAYEQYF
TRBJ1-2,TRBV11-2,CASSSPNRQYGYTF
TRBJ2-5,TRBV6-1,CASLPGGPKETQYF
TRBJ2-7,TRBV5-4,CASSIAGVSSYEQYF
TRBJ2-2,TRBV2,CASMGGQGIATGELFF
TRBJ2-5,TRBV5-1,CASSLAGARETQYF
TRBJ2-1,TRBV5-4,CASSLGGETYNEQFF
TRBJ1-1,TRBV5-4,CASSPPGHDTEAFF
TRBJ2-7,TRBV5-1,CASSHGQGGNEQYF
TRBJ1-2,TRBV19,CASTSGQGIYGYTF
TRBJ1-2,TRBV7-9,CASSLEAGPNYGYTF
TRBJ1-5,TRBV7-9,CASSLVDSGANQPQHF
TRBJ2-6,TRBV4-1,CASSQDWTAGANVLTF
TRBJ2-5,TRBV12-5,CASGSSPDSSPVAQYF
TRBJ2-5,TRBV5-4,CASRPGTEETQYF
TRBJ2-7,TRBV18,CASSPDRSSYEQYF
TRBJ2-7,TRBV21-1,CARTNSYEQYF
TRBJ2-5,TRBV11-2,CASSLDQETQYF
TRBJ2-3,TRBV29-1,CSVEDPGGDTQYF
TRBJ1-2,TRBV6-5,CASSYSTGDSSGYTF
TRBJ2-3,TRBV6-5,CASSYFYGADTQYF
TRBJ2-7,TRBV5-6,CASSDGQGSYEQYF
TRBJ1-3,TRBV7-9,CASRQGSSGNTIYF